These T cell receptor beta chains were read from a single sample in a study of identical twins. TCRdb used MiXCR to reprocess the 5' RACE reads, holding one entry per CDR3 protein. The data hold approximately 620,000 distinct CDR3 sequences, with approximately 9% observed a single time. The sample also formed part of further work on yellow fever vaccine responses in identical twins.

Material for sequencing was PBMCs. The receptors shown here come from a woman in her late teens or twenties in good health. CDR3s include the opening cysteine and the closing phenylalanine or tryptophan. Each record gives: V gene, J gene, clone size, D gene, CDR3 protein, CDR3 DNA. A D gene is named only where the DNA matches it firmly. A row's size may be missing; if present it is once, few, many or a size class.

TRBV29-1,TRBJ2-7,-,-,CSAGSAGEQYF,TGCAGCGCTGGAAGCGCGGGGGAGCAGTACTTC
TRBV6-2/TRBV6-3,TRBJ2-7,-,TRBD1,CASSYWISTGALEQYF,TGTGCCAGCAGTTACTGGATTTCGACAGGGGCCCTCGAGCAGTACTTC
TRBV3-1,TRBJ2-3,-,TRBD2,CASSQGPGLEGDTQYF,TGTGCCAGCAGCCAAGGTCCGGGACTAGAAGGAGATACGCAGTATTTT
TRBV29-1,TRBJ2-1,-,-,CSVDLFGTSAAPLGNEQFF,TGCAGCGTTGACTTGTTTGGGACGTCGGCGGCTCCGTTGGGGAATGAGCAGTTCTTC
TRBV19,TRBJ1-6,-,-,CASSPSSTNSPLHF,TGTGCCAGTAGCCCCTCCTCTACTAATTCACCCCTCCACTTT
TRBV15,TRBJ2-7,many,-,CATSRDLKYEQYF,TGTGCCACCAGCAGAGATCTGAAGTACGAGCAGTACTTC
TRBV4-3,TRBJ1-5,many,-,CASSQSFYQPQHF,TGCGCCAGCAGCCAATCGTTCTATCAGCCCCAGCATTTT
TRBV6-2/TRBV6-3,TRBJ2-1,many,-,CASSPGWGFNEQFF,TGTGCCAGCAGTCCAGGGTGGGGATTCAATGAGCAGTTCTTC
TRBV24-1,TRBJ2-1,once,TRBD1,CATSDPGTESYNEQFF,TGTGCCACCAGTGATCCCGGGACAGAGTCCTACAATGAGCAGTTCTTC
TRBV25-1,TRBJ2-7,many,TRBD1,CASSGAGTGVYEQYF,TGTGCCAGCAGTGGAGCCGGGACAGGCGTTTACGAGCAGTACTTC
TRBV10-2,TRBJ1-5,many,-,CASGGSNQPQHF,TGCGCCAGCGGCGGCAGCAATCAGCCCCAGCATTTT
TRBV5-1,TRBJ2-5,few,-,CASSSDYPRAQYF,TGCGCCAGCAGCTCCGACTATCCCCGGGCCCAGTACTTC
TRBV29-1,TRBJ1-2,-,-,CSVDHFREDYGYTF,TGCAGCGTTGATCATTTCAGGGAGGACTATGGCTACACCTTC
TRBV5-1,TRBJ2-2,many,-,CASSNRPGAGELFF,TGCGCCAGCAGCAATAGACCTGGGGCCGGGGAGCTGTTTTTT
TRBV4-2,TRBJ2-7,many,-,CASSQSGTSSYEQYF,TGTGCCAGCAGCCAGTCCGGGACAAGTTCCTACGAGCAGTACTTC
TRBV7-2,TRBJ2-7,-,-,CASSLPRDSYSYEQYF,TGTGCCAGCAGCCTACCCCGGGACTCATACTCCTACGAGCAGTACTTC
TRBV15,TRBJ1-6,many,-,CATSRDRQNNSPLHF,TGTGCCACCAGCAGAGATAGGCAGAATAATTCACCCCTCCACTTT
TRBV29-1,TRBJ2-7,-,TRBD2,CSVEGTASGSSYEQYF,TGCAGCGTTGAAGGTACTGCTAGCGGGAGCTCCTACGAGCAGTACTTC
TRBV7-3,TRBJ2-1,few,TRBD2,CASSLIRLSGGGNNEQFF,TGTGCCAGCAGCTTAATTCGCCTTAGCGGGGGGGGAAACAATGAGCAGTTCTTC
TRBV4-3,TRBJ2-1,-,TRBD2,CASSQPGTRNEQFF,TGCGCCAGCAGCCAACCGGGGACTAGGAATGAGCAGTTCTTC
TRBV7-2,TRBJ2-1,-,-,CATQGEAYNEQFF,TGTGCCACCCAGGGGGAGGCTTACAATGAGCAGTTCTTC
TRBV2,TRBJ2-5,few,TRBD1,CASSVGQGGTQYF,TGTGCCAGCAGTGTCGGACAGGGGGGGACCCAGTACTTC
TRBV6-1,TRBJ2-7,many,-,CASSRPFRVGSYEQYF,TGTGCCAGCAGTCGTCCCTTTAGAGTCGGGTCCTACGAGCAGTACTTC
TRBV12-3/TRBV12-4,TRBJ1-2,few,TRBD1,CASSPFTGGEGYTF,TGTGCCAGCAGTCCCTTCACAGGGGGCGAGGGCTACACCTTC
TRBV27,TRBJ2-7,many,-,CASSHKGGYEQYF,TGTGCCAGCAGTCACAAGGGGGGCTACGAGCAGTACTTC
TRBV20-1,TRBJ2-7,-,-,CSAKDGYYEQYF,TGCAGTGCTAAGGACGGATACTACGAGCAGTACTTC
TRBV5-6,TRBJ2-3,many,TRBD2,CATRRGGGSTDTQYF,TGTGCCACCCGACGGGGGGGAGGATCCACAGATACGCAGTATTTT
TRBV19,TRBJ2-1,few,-,CASRLQGAVYNEQFF,TGTGCCAGTAGGCTACAGGGAGCGGTCTACAATGAGCAGTTCTTC
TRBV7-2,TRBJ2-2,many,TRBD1,CASSPTGVNTGELFF,TGTGCCAGCAGCCCGACAGGGGTAAACACCGGGGAGCTGTTTTTT
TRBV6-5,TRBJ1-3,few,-,CASSYNHNSGNTIYF,TGTGCCAGCAGTTACAATCACAACTCTGGAAACACCATATATTTT
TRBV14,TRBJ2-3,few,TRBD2,CASSQVSGSTDTQYF,TGTGCCAGCAGCCAAGTTAGCGGGAGCACAGATACGCAGTATTTT
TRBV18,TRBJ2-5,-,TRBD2,CASSPPGRGGQETQYF,TGTGCCAGCTCACCACCGGGACGGGGGGGCCAAGAGACCCAGTACTTC
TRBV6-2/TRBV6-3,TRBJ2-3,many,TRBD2,CASRRLAETDTQYF,TGTGCCAGCAGACGACTAGCCGAGACAGATACGCAGTATTTT
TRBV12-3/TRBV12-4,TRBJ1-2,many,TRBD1,CASSHTGTGVYGYTF,TGTGCCAGCAGCCATACCGGCACAGGGGTCTATGGCTACACCTTC
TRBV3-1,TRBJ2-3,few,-,CASSPYRVGIDTQYF,TGTGCCAGCAGCCCCTACAGGGTAGGGATAGATACGCAGTATTTT
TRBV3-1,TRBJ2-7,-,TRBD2,CASSHRLAGTYEQYF,TGTGCCAGCAGCCACCGACTAGCGGGAACCTACGAGCAGTACTTC
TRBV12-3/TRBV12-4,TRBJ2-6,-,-,CASNPGPGANVLTF,TGTGCCAGCAATCCTGGGCCCGGGGCCAACGTCCTGACTTTC
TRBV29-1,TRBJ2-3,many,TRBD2,CSVERFAGGYTDTQYF,TGCAGCGTTGAGCGTTTCGCGGGGGGATACACAGATACGCAGTATTTT
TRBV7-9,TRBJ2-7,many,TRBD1,CASSKGQAAYEQYF,TGTGCCAGCAGCAAAGGACAGGCCGCCTACGAGCAGTACTTC
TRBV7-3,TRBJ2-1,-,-,CASSLIKGGEQFF,TGTGCCAGCAGCTTAATTAAAGGGGGTGAGCAGTTCTTC